A selection of T cell receptor beta chains follows, all from one sample in a study of blood T cell repertoires in COVID-19. Data came from immunoSEQ multiplex PCR; TCRdb stores just in-frame clones and leaves some out. In the table there are around 190,000 clones, 65% to 85% of which are singletons. Material: PBMCs or T cells enriched from blood (not recorded which). Receptor source: a woman in her twenties or thirties who had recovered from COVID-19. Both conserved end residues are part of each CDR3. A D gene is named only where the DNA matches it firmly. Size is stated for part of the rows, as once, few or many counts, or as a class when the clone is expanded.

TRBJ2-1	TRBV28	-	10	-	CASSQNEQFF	TGTGCCAGCAGCCAAAATGAGCAGTTCTTC
TRBJ1-6	TRBV28	-	14	-	CASSLFPLNSPLHF	TGTGCCAGCAGTTTATTCCCTCTTAATTCACCCCTCCACTTT
TRBJ2-5	TRBV2	-	11	-	CASTSGETQYF	TGTGCCAGCACCTCAGGGGAGACCCAGTACTTC
TRBJ1-3	TRBV18	TRBD1	18	-	CASSPPTGTGARGNTIYF	TGTGCCAGCTCACCTCCTACAGGGACAGGGGCCAGAGGAAACACCATATATTTT
TRBJ1-3	TRBV23-1	TRBD1	14	few	CASSRGDRGDTIYF	TGCGCCAGCAGTCGAGGAGACAGGGGCGACACCATATATTTT
TRBJ2-2	TRBV5-1	-	13	-	CASSSLVPGELFF	TGCGCCAGCAGCTCTCTAGTGCCCGGGGAGCTGTTTTTT
TRBJ2-7	TRBV10-3	TRBD1	14	-	CAIRTTGDRGEQYF	TGTGCCATCAGGACCACAGGGGACCGAGGAGAGCAGTACTTC
TRBJ2-1	TRBV19	TRBD1	13	-	CATRGLGYNEQFF	TGTGCCACAAGGGGGCTTGGGTACAATGAGCAGTTCTTC
TRBJ2-1	TRBV11-2	-	14	few	CASSLARGFHEQFF	TGTGCCAGCAGCTTAGCCAGAGGATTCCATGAGCAGTTCTTC
TRBJ1-3	TRBV6-4	-	16	-	CASSDSSPDTGNTIYF	TGTGCCAGCAGTGACTCGAGTCCGGACACCGGAAACACCATATATTTT
TRBJ2-2	TRBV3-1/TRBV3-2	TRBD2	16	once	CASSHLAGGRTGELFF	TGTGCCAGCAGCCACTTAGCGGGGGGAAGGACCGGGGAGCTGTTTTTT
TRBJ2-1	TRBV2	-	13	-	CASNRLADNEQFF	TGTGCCAGCAACCGGCTAGCAGACAATGAGCAGTTCTTC
TRBJ1-1	TRBV19	-	13	once	CASTQDGGTEAFF	TGTGCCAGTACCCAGGACGGAGGCACTGAAGCTTTCTTT
TRBJ2-3	TRBV28	TRBD2	16	-	CASSFGPGRATDTQYF	TGTGCCAGCAGTTTTGGGCCCGGGAGGGCCACAGATACGCAGTATTTT
TRBJ1-2	TRBV28	TRBD1	16	-	CASSLLVGQGAYGYTF	TGTGCCAGCAGTTTATTAGTCGGACAGGGGGCTTATGGCTACACCTTC
TRBJ2-7	TRBV28	TRBD1	13	-	CASSLSDRGEQYF	TGTGCCAGCAGTTTGAGTGACAGGGGCGAGCAGTACTTC
TRBJ1-1	TRBV6-6	-	14	once	CASSRLPGRFEAFF	TGTGCCAGCAGCCGCTTGCCAGGGCGATTTGAAGCTTTCTTT
TRBJ1-1	TRBV9	TRBD1	14	-	CASSRQGGNTEAFF	TGTGCCAGCAGCCGACAGGGGGGTAACACTGAAGCTTTCTTT
TRBJ1-4	TRBV5-1	-	15	-	CASSPYRRVDEKLFF	TGCGCCAGCAGCCCCTACCGCAGGGTAGATGAAAAACTGTTTTTT
TRBJ1-3	TRBV29-1	TRBD1	17	-	CSVTDRGPSRSGNTIYF	TGCAGCGTTACGGACAGGGGACCCTCAAGATCTGGAAACACCATATATTTT
TRBJ1-1	TRBV12-3/TRBV12-4	TRBD1	13	many	CASRTGTAIGAFF	TGTGCCAGCAGGACCGGGACAGCGATTGGAGCTTTCTTT
TRBJ2-3	TRBV13	-	15	-	CASSRTGSGTDTQYF	TGTGCCAGCAGCCGAACAGGGTCAGGCACAGATACGCAGTATTTT
TRBJ1-3	TRBV28	-	15	once	CASSSTAHSGNTIYF	TGTGCCAGCAGTAGCACCGCTCACTCTGGAAACACCATATATTTT
TRBJ1-2	TRBV7-3	-	13	-	CASSLNQGTGYTF	TGTGCCAGCAGCTTAAATCAGGGGACTGGCTACACCTTC
TRBJ1-2	TRBV6-4	TRBD1	13	-	CASSEQGASGYTF	TGTGCCAGCAGTGAGCAGGGGGCGAGTGGCTACACCTTC
TRBJ2-1	TRBV15	TRBD1	17	few	CATSRGGMTGGNNEQFF	TGTGCCACCAGCAGAGGGGGAATGACAGGGGGCAACAATGAGCAGTTCTTC
TRBJ1-6	TRBV2	-	18	-	CASSETPGAMSYNSPLHF	TGTGCCAGCAGTGAAACCCCAGGGGCGATGTCCTATAATTCACCCCTCCACTTT
TRBJ1-4	TRBV30	-	13	-	CAWEGQSNEKLFF	TGTGCCTGGGAAGGACAGTCTAATGAAAAACTGTTTTTT